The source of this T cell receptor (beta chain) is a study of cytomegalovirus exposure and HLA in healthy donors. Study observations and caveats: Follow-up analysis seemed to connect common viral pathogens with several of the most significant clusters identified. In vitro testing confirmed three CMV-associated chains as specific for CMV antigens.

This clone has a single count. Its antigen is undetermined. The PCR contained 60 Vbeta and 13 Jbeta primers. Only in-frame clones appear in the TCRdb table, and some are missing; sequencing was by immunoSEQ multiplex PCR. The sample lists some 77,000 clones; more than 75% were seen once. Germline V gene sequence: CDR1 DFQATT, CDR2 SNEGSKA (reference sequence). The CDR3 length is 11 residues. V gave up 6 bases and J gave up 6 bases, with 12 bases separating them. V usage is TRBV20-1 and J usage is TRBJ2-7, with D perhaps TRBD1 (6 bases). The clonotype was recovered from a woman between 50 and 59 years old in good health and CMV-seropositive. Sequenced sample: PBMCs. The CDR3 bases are TGCAGTGCAAGCACAGGGCGCGAGCAGTACGTC. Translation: CSASTGREQYV.